Following are 25 T cell receptor beta chains from one sample sequenced in a study of T-cell reconstitution after alpha-beta-depleted transplantation in children. This sample's TCRbeta library carried unique molecular identifier barcodes. TCRdb itself ran the PCR reads through MiXCR, one entry per CDR3 protein. The sample consists of 350,000 to 500,000 distinct CDR3 sequences, approximately 41% of them appearing once. The source material was PBMCs, sampled before TCRalphabeta/CD19-depleted stem cell transplant. These receptors came from a girl aged 2-10 years with aplastic anemia, due to receive a stem cell transplant.

The chain recombines TRBV28 with TRBJ2-4; no clear D. V lost 5 bases to trimming and J lost 0 bases, with 11 bases between them. The V gene's germline CDR1 is MDHEN and CDR2 SYDVKM. This CDR3 has 15 amino acids. CDR3 DNA sequence: TGTGCCAGCAGTGATCATAACCTAGCCAAAAACATTCAGTACTTC. Translation: CASSDHNLAKNIQYF.

The rearrangement uses TRBV15 and TRBJ2-1; TRBD2 might be the D (6 bases). Deletions cut 0 bases from V and 3 bases from J, with 12 bases between. CDR1 is LNHNV and CDR2 is YYDKDF in the germline V gene (reference sequence). CDR3 size: 16 residues. The CDR3 protein is CATSRETVGGYNEQFF. The CDR3 nucleotides are TGTGCCACCAGCAGAGAAACGGTGGGGGGCTACAATGAGCAGTTCTTC.

The chain links TRBV7-2 to TRBJ2-5, with 7 positions matching TRBD2. In germline, CDR1 is SGHTA, CDR2 FQGNSA. The V gene end was trimmed by 1 base and the J gene end by 1 base; junction bases not matched to a gene: 3. The CDR3 totals 15 residues. The CDR3 spells CASSLVGTTQETQYF. CDR3 DNA sequence: TGTGCCAGCAGCTTAGTGGGGACTACCCAAGAGACCCAGTACTTC.

The CDR3 DNA reads TGCGCCAGCAGCCAACAAGAACAGGGATCGGGCTACGAGCAGTACTTC. It encodes CASSQQEQGSGYEQYF. The chain has TRBV4-1 and TRBJ2-7, with D maybe TRBD1 (6 bases). V was trimmed by 2 bases and J by 3 bases, leaving 17 bases between them. Germline loops: CDR1 MGHRA, CDR2 YSYEKL. The CDR3 is made up of 16 amino acids.

For this clonotype: One end of the junction does not line up with germline, which may come from a read error. The chain employs TRBV7-6 and TRBJ2-7; TRBD2 is a possible D gene (7 bases). This CDR3 has 14 amino acids. Germline CDR1 is SGHVS and CDR2 is FNYEAQ. The CDR3 nucleotides read TGTGCCAGCAAGAGTGGGGGGGCCTCCAACGAGCAGTACTTC. Translating gives CASKSGGASNEQYF.

CDR3 DNA: TGCAGCGTTGACCCCACGGGGGAGATAGATACGCAGTATTTT. This gives the protein CSVDPTGEIDTQYF. The V gene is TRBV29-1, the J gene TRBJ2-3, with a tentative D call TRBD2 (6 bases). The V and J ends lost 3 bases and 5 bases respectively, with 15 bases between them. The CDR3 totals 14 residues. Germline values: CDR1 SQVTM, CDR2 ANQGSEA.

This rearrangement joins TRBV3-1 to TRBJ2-5; D may be TRBD2 (5 bases). V shed 4 bases and J shed 4 bases, with 19 bases lying between them. Looked up from germline, CDR1 is LGHDT and CDR2 is YNNKEL (reference sequence). There are 16 residues in the CDR3. The CDR3 DNA is TGTGCCAGCAGCCCCCGCCCAGCGGATCCGGGAGAGACCCAGTACTTC. It yields the protein CASSPRPADPGETQYF.

This clonotype was detected ten times or more. The chain carries TRBV11-2 and TRBJ1-6; 9 nucleotides match TRBD1. The J segment lost 10 bases and the V segment lost 5 bases, leaving 18 bases of the junction unmatched. Germline V CDR1 and CDR2: SGHAT, FQNNGV. This CDR3 has 18 amino acids. The CDR3 nucleotides read TGTGCCAGCAGCCAGATGCGGGGACAGGGACGGACAGCCTCACCCCTCCACTTT. It yields the protein CASSQMRGQGRTASPLHF.

The gene calls are TRBV29-1 and TRBJ2-2, with D possibly matching TRBD1 (8 bases). V lost 7 bases to trimming and J lost 6 bases, with 18 bases between them. Germline-derived CDR1 and CDR2 are SQVTM and ANQGSEA. CDR3 size: 14 residues. The DNA for the CDR3 is TGCAGCGCCTGGACAGGGAGGGATTCCGGGGAGCTGTTTTTT. Its translation: CSAWTGRDSGELFF.

The CDR3 DNA is TGTGCCAGCACCCAAGGGGGGGACATCTTCTACGAGCAGTACTTC. It translates to CASTQGGDIFYEQYF. The V gene is TRBV21-1, the J gene TRBJ2-7; TRBD1 was called by the table and not checked on the DNA. TRBV21-1 is a pseudogene locus. The CDR3 is made up of 15 amino acids.

This chain joins TRBV24-1 and TRBJ2-1; D not certain. This CDR3 is built from 13 residues. V gave up 0 bases and J gave up 11 bases, with 10 bases separating them. Germline V gene sequence: CDR1 KGHDR, CDR2 SFDVKD. The CDR3 nucleotides are TGTGCCACCAGTGATTTGTGGCAGGTAAAGCAGTTCTTC. Residues: CATSDLWQVKQFF.

The genes are TRBV7-2 and TRBJ2-1, with D perhaps matching TRBD1 (6 bases). The CDR3 length is 15 residues. In germline, CDR1 is SGHTA, CDR2 FQGNSA. Trimming pared 1 base from V and 15 bases from J, leaving 22 bases between. CDR3 in amino acids: CASSLVRAPTGVWFF. CDR3 sequence (DNA): TGTGCCAGCAGCTTAGTCAGGGCTCCGACAGGTGTTTGGTTCTTC.

In this sample, this clonotype turned up a few times. The chain uses TRBV5-1 and TRBJ2-1; TRBD2 matches at 8 bases. The CDR3 contains 15 residues. V shed 10 bases and J 4 bases; nucleotides not matched to a gene: 13. The germline V gene has CDR1 SGHRS and CDR2 YFSETQ. The DNA of the CDR3 is TGCGCCCCCACGGTAGCGGGGTGTACATACAATGAGCAGTTCTTC. Amino acid sequence: CAPTVAGCTYNEQFF. Filled out from reference TRBV5-1 and TRBJ2-1, the complete variable domain reads KAGVTQTPRYLIKTRGQQVTLSCSPISGHRSVSWYQQTPGQGLQFLFEYFSETQRNKGNFPGRFSGRQFSNSRSEMNVSTLELGDSALYLCAPTVAGCTYNEQFFGPGTRLTVL.

This clonotype was seen repeatedly, ten times or more. CDR3 sequence (DNA): TGTGCCAGCAGCCCTCGACAGAGCTCCTATAATTCACCCCTCCACTTT. This gives the protein CASSPRQSSYNSPLHF. The rearrangement links TRBV7-2 to TRBJ1-6; TRBD1 might be the D (5 bases). Germline values: CDR1 SGHTA, CDR2 FQGNSA. V was clipped by 5 bases and J by 0 bases, with 11 bases between them. This CDR3 is 16 amino acids long.

This chain links TRBV10-3 with TRBJ2-5; 11 nucleotides agree with TRBD2. CDR1 and CDR2 (germline): ENHRY, SYGVKD. The ends lost 3 bases at V and 3 bases at J; junction bases unmatched: 3. The CDR3 has 15 residues. CDR3 in amino acids: CAISEQLAGEETQYF. The CDR3 bases are TGTGCCATCAGTGAACAACTAGCGGGGGAAGAGACCCAGTACTTC.

The rearrangement uses TRBV20-1 and TRBJ2-3; 8 nucleotides align to TRBD2. From germline, CDR1 is DFQATT and CDR2 SNEGSKA (reference sequence). CDR3 length equals 17 residues. V gave up 0 bases and J gave up 3 bases; unmatched junction bases: 11. The CDR3 nucleotides are TGCAGTGCTAGAGATCCAGCGGGAGTACTTGGAACAGATACGCAGTATTTT. This gives the protein CSARDPAGVLGTDTQYF.

This clonotype occurred many times. The chain combines TRBV4-3 with TRBJ2-2, with 8 bases matching TRBD1. The ends lost 4 bases at V and 6 bases at J; junction bases unmatched: 1. Germline CDR1 LGHNA, CDR2 YSLEER. The CDR3 spans 13 residues. The CDR3 DNA sequence: TGCGCCAGCAGCCCGACAGGGGCCGGGGAGCTGTTTTTT. Amino acid sequence: CASSPTGAGELFF.

The V call is TRBV12-3 or TRBV12-4, the J call TRBJ2-3; 9 bases match TRBD1. The CDR3 length is 15 residues. Trimming cost V 6 bases and J 2 bases; bases outside gene matches: 6. The CDR3 loop is CASRRTGDYTDTQYF. The DNA for the CDR3 is TGTGCCAGCAGACGGACAGGGGATTACACAGATACGCAGTATTTT.

The chain has TRBV24-1 and TRBJ2-1; tentatively, D is TRBD1 (5 bases). Trimming left V 5 bases short and J 4 bases short, with 17 bases between. CDR1 is KGHDR, CDR2 SFDVKD, per germline. This CDR3 spans 16 amino acids. The CDR3 nucleotides are TGTGCCACCAGTGGGAATCGACAGTCTAAGTACAATGAGCAGTTCTTC. Translating it yields CATSGNRQSKYNEQFF.

The J gene is TRBJ2-5, the V gene TRBV7-2, with D perhaps matching TRBD2 (7 bases). The CDR3 covers 17 residues. Per germline, CDR1 SGHTA and CDR2 FQGNSA. V lost 1 base, J lost 1 base, and 16 bases lay in between. CDR3 residues: CASSLVEGGGAQETQYF. In DNA, the CDR3 is TGTGCCAGCAGCTTAGTGGAGGGAGGGGGGGCCCAAGAGACCCAGTACTTC.

The V and J genes are TRBV20-1 and TRBJ2-3, with 11 bases fitting TRBD1. The CDR3 consists of 15 residues. V shed 3 bases and J 4 bases; nucleotides not matched to a gene: 6. Germline CDR1 and CDR2: DFQATT and SNEGSKA (reference sequence). CDR3 amino acids: CSARPRTGGPDTQYF. CDR3 in DNA: TGCAGTGCTAGGCCCCGGACAGGGGGCCCAGATACGCAGTATTTT.

This clonotype showed up many times. The chain uses TRBV4-1 and TRBJ2-7; D unresolved. V lost 1 base and J lost 8, with 15 bases in between. The CDR3 loop spans 14 amino acids. Germline V CDR1 and CDR2: MGHRA, YSYEKL. The CDR3 DNA reads as TGCGCCAGCAGCCAAGGGATACTTGACACACAGCAGTACTTC. Translation: CASSQGILDTQQYF.

This clonotype appeared a few times. V gene TRBV28 combines with J gene TRBJ2-3; a possible D gene is TRBD2 (6 bases). V was clipped by 5 bases and J by 10 bases, with 16 bases between them. The germline gives CDR1 MDHEN, CDR2 SYDVKM. The CDR3 sequence is 13 residues long. The DNA of the CDR3 is TGTGCCAGCAGTGGACCGGGACTCATTTCGCAGTATTTT. Translating gives CASSGPGLISQYF.

This clonotype has at least ten counts. The chain combines TRBV5-1 with TRBJ2-3; D is ambiguous. Germline CDR1 is SGHRS and CDR2 is YFSETQ. There are 11 residues in the CDR3. The V end lost 0 bases, the J end lost 8 bases, and 4 bases lay between the germline ends. The CDR3 loop is CASSLEATQYF. CDR3 DNA: TGCGCCAGCAGCTTGGAGGCTACGCAGTATTTT. Full variable domain (missing parts from reference TRBV5-1 and TRBJ2-3): KAGVTQTPRYLIKTRGQQVTLSCSPISGHRSVSWYQQTPGQGLQFLFEYFSETQRNKGNFPGRFSGRQFSNSRSEMNVSTLELGDSALYLCASSLEATQYFGPGTRLTVL.

Here the CDR3 DNA reads TGCGCCAGCAGCCTTACGGTGGTAGGCTCGAGGGAGACCCAGTACTTC. The encoded protein is CASSLTVVGSRETQYF. The chain joins TRBV4-1 to TRBJ2-5; D uncertain. CDR1 and CDR2 (germline): MGHRA, YSYEKL. The CDR3 spans 16 residues. The ends were cut back, 4 bases at V and 5 bases at J, with 20 bases in the middle.